The 16 T cell receptor beta chains below were found in one sample sequenced in a study of shared clonotypes between healthy human individuals. Sequenced by immunoSEQ multiplex PCR; TCRdb stores in-frame clones only, minus some. The sample lists some 200,000 clones; 65% to 70% were seen once. The material sequenced was memory CD4+ T cells sorted from blood. Subset defined: CD45RA-negative fraction. Every receptor here comes from a young man in good health.

The CDR3 sequence: CASSQGGAGANVLTF. DNA of the CDR3: TGCGCCAGCAGCCAAGGGGGAGCCGGGGCCAACGTCCTGACTTTC. This chain uses TRBV4-1 with TRBJ2-6; possibly TRBD2 for D (5 bases). CDR3 length: 15 residues. V lost 1 base, J lost 4 bases, and 8 bases lay in between. Germline lookup yields CDR1 MGHRA and CDR2 YSYEKL.

The chain has TRBV14 and TRBJ2-7; 8 bases are a match to TRBD1. Losses at the gene ends were 4 bases for V and 5 bases for J; bases not matched to a gene: 10. Germline V gives CDR1 SGHDN, CDR2 FVKESK. The CDR3 length is 15 residues. DNA for the CDR3: TGTGCCAGCAGCCCAACGGACAGGGTCCGGAACGAGCAGTACTTC. Translated: CASSPTDRVRNEQYF.

This clone appeared a few times. The gene calls are TRBV18 and TRBJ1-5; D ambiguous. V lost 6 bases, J lost 0 bases, and 12 bases lay in between. The CDR3 length is 15 residues. CDR1 and CDR2 from the germline V gene are KGHSH and LQKENI. This CDR3 is CASSAQPASNQPQHF. The DNA of the CDR3 is TGTGCCAGCTCCGCCCAGCCCGCTAGCAATCAGCCCCAGCATTTT.

This chain connects TRBV7-8 to TRBJ2-7; D remains unclear. The CDR3 extends over 15 amino acids. Trimming removed 1 base from V and 2 bases from J, with 12 bases in between. Germline values: CDR1 SGHVS, CDR2 FQNEAQ. The CDR3 protein is CASSLDRRFPYEQYF. DNA of the CDR3: TGTGCCAGCAGCTTAGACCGCAGGTTCCCCTACGAGCAGTACTTC.

CDR3 sequence: CASLPGGSRWNKETQYF. The CDR3 DNA follows: TGTGCCAGCCTTCCCGGCGGGAGTAGGTGGAATAAAGAGACCCAGTACTTC. The gene calls are TRBV2 and TRBJ2-5; 7 nucleotides align to TRBD2. The CDR3 totals 17 residues. Germline V lookup: CDR1 SNHLY, CDR2 FYNNEI. The V gene end was trimmed by 8 bases and the J gene end by 3 bases; junction bases not matched to a gene: 18.

The genes are TRBV2 and TRBJ1-3; 9 nucleotides line up with TRBD1. CDR1 and CDR2 (germline): SNHLY, FYNNEI. The V segment lost 5 bases and the J segment 2 bases; nucleotides outside the gene matches: 7. The CDR3 has 16 residues. CDR3 nucleotides: TGTGCCAGCAGTTTCATGGGACAGGGAACTGGAAACACCATATATTTT. Its translation is CASSFMGQGTGNTIYF. Together with reference TRBV2 and TRBJ1-3, the CDR3 gives the full variable domain: EPEVTQTPSHQVTQMGQEVILRCVPISNHLYFYWYRQILGQKVEFLVSFYNNEISEKSEIFDDQFSVERPDGSNFTLKIRSTKLEDSAMYFCASSFMGQGTGNTIYFGEGSWLTVV.

This clone has more than one count but fewer than ten. The chain links TRBV11-2 to TRBJ1-2, with 7 bases lining up with TRBD1. The CDR3 is 15 residues long. Germline assignment: CDR1 SGHAT and CDR2 FQNNGV. Losses at the gene ends were 5 bases for V and 1 base for J; bases not matched to a gene: 7. CDR3 amino acids: CASSRWAGGNYGYTF. CDR3 DNA: TGTGCCAGCAGCCGGTGGGCAGGGGGTAACTATGGCTACACCTTC.

J is TRBJ2-7 and V is TRBV28; 7 nucleotides align to TRBD1. This CDR3 spans 17 amino acids. Trimming cost V 5 bases and J 3 bases; bases outside gene matches: 16. From germline, CDR1 is MDHEN and CDR2 SYDVKM. The CDR3: CASSPPQGDTIFYEQYF. DNA of the CDR3: TGTGCCAGCAGTCCGCCTCAGGGGGATACGATCTTCTACGAGCAGTACTTC.

The rearrangement joins TRBV2 to TRBJ2-1, with D perhaps TRBD1 or TRBD2 (6 bases each). Germline V gene lookup returns CDR1 SNHLY and CDR2 FYNNEI. V was trimmed by 2 bases and J by 4 bases, leaving 12 bases between them. The CDR3 is made up of 15 amino acids. CDR3 nucleotide sequence: TGTGCCAGCAGTGAAAGGGGGGCGCGGTACAATGAGCAGTTCTTC. Translating it yields CASSERGARYNEQFF.

The V and J genes are TRBV4-2 and TRBJ2-3; weak D call: TRBD2 (6 bases). The germline V gene encodes CDR1 LGHNA and CDR2 YNFKEQ. CDR3 length: 16 amino acids. V lost 3 bases and J lost 0, with 13 bases in between. In nucleotides, the CDR3 is TGTGCCAGCAGCCACACATTGGGACTTAGCACAGATACGCAGTATTTT. It yields the protein CASSHTLGLSTDTQYF.

V and J are TRBV4-1 and TRBJ1-2; D might be TRBD1 (6 bases). Germline values: CDR1 MGHRA, CDR2 YSYEKL. Trimming removed 1 base at V and 3 bases at J, with 15 bases between. This CDR3 has 16 residues. The CDR3 DNA sequence: TGCGCCAGCAGCCAAGGAAATGCAGGGGACCACTATGGCTACACCTTC. Protein sequence: CASSQGNAGDHYGYTF.

The chain combines TRBV9 with TRBJ2-7; 9 bases match TRBD1. V dropped 2 bases and J dropped 6; count of bases not matched to a gene: 6. The CDR3 contains 14 residues. The germline V gene encodes CDR1 SGDLS and CDR2 YYNGEE. The CDR3 is CASSVGTGISEQYF. In DNA, the CDR3 is TGTGCCAGCAGCGTCGGGACAGGGATTAGCGAGCAGTACTTC. Together with reference TRBV9 and TRBJ2-7, the CDR3 gives the full variable domain: DSGVTQTPKHLITATGQRVTLRCSPRSGDLSVYWYQQSLDQGLQFLIQYYNGEERAKGNILERFSAQQFPDLHSELNLSSLELGDSALYFCASSVGTGISEQYFGPGTRLTVT.

The chain carries TRBV7-3 and TRBJ1-5; no clear D gene. V lost 5 bases, J lost 0 bases, and 11 bases lay in between. Germline CDR1 reads SGHTA; CDR2 reads FQGTGA. This CDR3 region has 15 residues. The CDR3 region is CASSPVANSNQPQHF. DNA for the CDR3: TGTGCCAGCAGCCCGGTGGCTAATAGCAATCAGCCCCAGCATTTT.

This clone was observed a handful of times. The V call is TRBV10-1, the J call TRBJ2-7; 8 nucleotides agree with TRBD2. This CDR3 has 13 residues. Germline loops: CDR1 WNHNN, CDR2 SYGVQD (reference sequence). With 6 bases clipped from V and 13 bases from J, the junction kept 14 bases outside the gene matches. The CDR3 reads CASSDLRGGLVYF. In DNA, the CDR3 is TGCGCCAGCAGCGACTTGAGGGGGGGACTAGTTTACTTC.

This clone has only one observation. The chain employs TRBV29-1 and TRBJ1-2; 7 bases match TRBD1. V shed 7 bases and J 0 bases; nucleotides not matched to a gene: 8. The germline gives CDR1 SQVTM, CDR2 ANQGSEA. The CDR3 sequence is 14 residues long. The CDR3 region has the DNA TGCAGCGCCATACAGGGGACAGCTAACTATGGCTACACCTTC. It yields the protein CSAIQGTANYGYTF.

The rearrangement uses TRBV6-5 and TRBJ2-7; 8 positions agree with TRBD2. V lost 0 bases to trimming and J lost 2 bases; unmatched junction nucleotides: 0. The CDR3 covers 14 residues. CDR1 and CDR2 from the germline V gene are MNHEY and SVGAGI. In nucleotides, the CDR3 is TGTGCCAGCAGTTACTCGACTAGCGCCTACGAGCAGTACTTC. This sequence encodes CASSYSTSAYEQYF.